Listed here are 15 T cell receptor beta chains from one sample, sequenced in a study of breast tumors, draining lymph nodes, adjacent tissues. Samples came from axillary lymph nodes draining the breast cancer. TCRdb re-derived calls from the multiplex PCR reads in MiXCR, one entry per CDR3 protein. This repertoire shows 85,000 to 130,000 distinct CDR3 sequences, 21% found once; its top ten account for roughly 1.2%. The sequencing sample was made of axillary lymph node tissue. The receptors come from a female donor with breast cancer. Some clones in this sample may be carry-over from other donors' samples.

This clonotype has at least ten counts. This rearrangement joins TRBV29-1 to TRBJ1-2; a weak D match, TRBD1 (6 bases). In germline, CDR1 is SQVTM, CDR2 ANQGSEA. V lost 0 bases, J lost 3 bases, and 23 bases lay in between. CDR3 length: 18 residues. CDR3 residues: CSVEDRPGRRGFYYGYTF. The DNA of the CDR3 is TGCAGCGTTGAAGATCGTCCAGGTCGGAGGGGGTTCTACTATGGCTACACCTTC.

V and J are TRBV28 and TRBJ2-5; D uncertain. Per the germline V gene, CDR1 is MDHEN and CDR2 is SYDVKM. V was clipped by 4 bases and J by 2 bases, with 11 bases between them. This CDR3 has 14 amino acids. CDR3 DNA sequence: TGTGCCAGCAGTTGGGTAAGCTGGCAAGAGACCCAGTACTTC. Encoded protein: CASSWVSWQETQYF.

This clonotype was seen ten or more times. The chain combines TRBV5-1 with TRBJ1-4; D gene unclear. Trimming stripped 4 bases from V and 0 bases from J, with 10 bases between. Looked up from germline, CDR1 is SGHRS and CDR2 is YFSETQ. This CDR3 spans 15 amino acids. The CDR3, as DNA: TGCGCCAGCAGCGGCTCCGGGGCAACTAATGAAAAACTGTTTTTT. Its translation is CASSGSGATNEKLFF.

This clonotype was recorded many times. The V call is TRBV6-1, the J call TRBJ1-5; D is undetermined. Looked up from germline, CDR1 is MNHNS and CDR2 is SASEGT. The V gene lost 3 bases and the J gene lost 1 base, with 7 bases spanning the gap. This CDR3 is 14 amino acids long. The CDR3 DNA reads as TGTGCCAGCAGTGAGCGGGCCAGCAATCAGCCCCAGCATTTT. Protein sequence: CASSERASNQPQHF.

This clonotype was counted at least ten times. The chain combines TRBV4-2 with TRBJ2-1; D uncertain. The V gene lost 0 bases and the J gene lost 4 bases, with 4 bases spanning the gap. The CDR3 covers 13 residues. Germline CDR1 LGHNA, CDR2 YNFKEQ. CDR3 amino acids: CASSQDAYNEQFF. CDR3 bases: TGTGCCAGCAGCCAAGACGCTTACAATGAGCAGTTCTTC.

The sample holds many counts of this clonotype. This chain connects TRBV12-3 or TRBV12-4 to TRBJ1-2; D is perhaps TRBD1 (6 bases). This CDR3 region has 12 residues. The V end lost 4 bases, the J end lost 8 bases, and 11 bases lay between the germline ends. The CDR3 bases are TGTGCCAGCAGTTCTAACAGGGTGGGCTACACCTTC. Translated: CASSSNRVGYTF.

This clonotype was counted many times. The chain couples TRBV12-3 or TRBV12-4 to TRBJ1-5, with no clear D. The CDR3 is 15 residues long. V lost 3 bases, J lost 0 bases, and 9 bases lay in between. CDR3 sequence reads: CASSFGQHSNQPQHF. The CDR3 nucleotides read TGTGCCAGCAGTTTCGGTCAGCATAGCAATCAGCCCCAGCATTTT.

The genes are TRBV2 and TRBJ1-2; 10 nucleotides line up with TRBD1. Trimming removed 4 bases from V and 7 bases from J; junction bases left unmatched: 6. The CDR3 has 14 amino acids. CDR1 SNHLY and CDR2 FYNNEI come from the germline V gene. In DNA form, the CDR3 reads TGTGCCAGCAGTGCCGAGACAGGGGGCCTTGGCTACACCTTC. Residues: CASSAETGGLGYTF.

This clonotype was recorded many times. The gene calls are TRBV9 and TRBJ2-7; D not certain. This CDR3 contains 14 residues. CDR1 SGDLS and CDR2 YYNGEE come from the germline V gene. Trimming cost V 0 bases and J 4 bases, with 11 bases left between them. In DNA form, the CDR3 reads TGTGCCAGCAGCGTAGGGTCTAGTGAGTACGAGCAGTACTTC. Translated: CASSVGSSEYEQYF.

The sample holds many counts of this clonotype. The chain has TRBV5-1 and TRBJ2-3, with TRBD2 identical over 8 bases. This CDR3 is built from 16 residues. V lost 1 base, J lost 6 bases, and 10 bases stayed unmatched. Germline V gene sequence: CDR1 SGHRS, CDR2 YFSETQ. CDR3 loop: CASSLMVGLAGDTQYF. The CDR3 nucleotides read TGCGCCAGCAGCTTGATGGTCGGACTAGCAGGTGATACGCAGTATTTT.

This clonotype was counted ten times or more. The gene calls are TRBV6-4 and TRBJ2-7; D remains ambiguous. Germline V lookup: CDR1 MRHNA, CDR2 SNTAGT. CDR3 length equals 10 residues. The V end lost 4 bases, the J end lost 3 bases, and 1 base lay between the germline ends. This CDR3 is CASSVYEQYF. The CDR3 coding sequence is TGTGCCAGCAGTGTCTACGAGCAGTACTTC.

The chain combines TRBV7-9 with TRBJ1-3; D is undetermined. The length of the CDR3 is 14 residues. The V end was cut by 6 bases, the J end by 3 bases, with 12 bases between. Germline V gene lookup returns CDR1 SEHNR and CDR2 FQNEAQ (reference sequence). This CDR3 reads CASRRDTFGNTIYF. In nucleotides, the CDR3 is TGTGCCAGCAGGCGTGACACCTTTGGAAACACCATATATTTT.

This clonotype was observed at least ten times. The V and J genes are TRBV5-8 and TRBJ2-7; the D call may be TRBD1 or TRBD2 (6 bases each). The germline gives CDR1 SGHTS, CDR2 YDEGEE. V was shortened by 0 bases and J by 3 bases, with 16 bases between the two germline ends. There are 16 residues in the CDR3. Written as DNA, the CDR3 is TGTGCCAGCAGCTTGGTTGGGGGGACACCGGACTACGAGCAGTACTTC. Protein sequence: CASSLVGGTPDYEQYF.

There are many counts of this clonotype. The genes are TRBV28 and TRBJ1-4; no clear D gene. The CDR3 has 11 residues. Germline CDR1 and CDR2: MDHEN and SYDVKM. V was clipped by 5 bases and J by 12 bases, with 10 bases between them. The CDR3 sequence is CASSGYRELFF. In nucleotides, the CDR3 is TGTGCCAGCAGTGGGTACAGAGAACTGTTTTTT.

The rearrangement uses TRBV30 and TRBJ2-3; D ambiguous. V was shortened by 1 base and J by 2 bases, with 7 bases between the two germline ends. This CDR3 is 13 amino acids long. CDR1 and CDR2 from the germline V gene are GTSNPN and SVGIG (reference sequence). CDR3 DNA sequence: TGTGCCTGGAGTGGATACTACACAGATACGCAGTATTTT. Amino acids: CAWSGYYTDTQYF.